The 4 T cell receptor beta chains below all came from one sample that was sequenced in a study of cytomegalovirus exposure and HLA in healthy donors. PCR amplification relied on 60 Vbeta primers (plus 13 Jbeta primers). Clones were read by immunoSEQ multiplex PCR, and TCRdb kept only the in-frame ones, dropping some. The table shows 110,000 or so clones, with under 85% occurring only once. Sequenced input: PBMCs. The source is a man aged 35-49 years in good health and CMV-seropositive.

This clone was observed a handful of times. The V and J genes are TRBV28 and TRBJ2-1; 8 bases map to TRBD1. The CDR3 is 15 amino acids. Germline lookup yields CDR1 MDHEN and CDR2 SYDVKM. The ends lost 4 bases at V and 3 bases at J; junction bases unmatched: 5. DNA of the CDR3: TGTGCCAGCAGTTGGTTGGGACAGGACTACAATGAGCAGTTCTTC. It translates to CASSWLGQDYNEQFF.

This chain joins TRBV4-3 and TRBJ2-7; 7 bases match TRBD1. CDR3 length equals 15 residues. With 4 bases clipped from V and 2 bases from J, the junction kept 8 bases outside the gene matches. Germline loops: CDR1 LGHNA, CDR2 YSLEER. The CDR3 region has the DNA TGCGCCAGCAGCCGACGCCAGACAGGGACCTACGAGCAGTACTTC. The encoded protein is CASSRRQTGTYEQYF.

The gene calls are TRBV7-2 and TRBJ2-1, with TRBD1 as a possible D gene (5 bases). The CDR3 sequence is 14 residues long. The V and J ends lost 5 bases and 4 bases respectively, with 12 bases between them. Germline V gene sequence: CDR1 SGHTA, CDR2 FQGNSA. The CDR3 DNA reads TGTGCCAGCAGCCACGGACAAAGATACAATGAGCAGTTCTTC. Residues: CASSHGQRYNEQFF.

The J gene is TRBJ1-2, the V gene TRBV7-9; 9 bases line up with TRBD1. V lost 1 base to trimming and J lost 6 bases; unmatched junction nucleotides: 0. The CDR3 contains 13 residues. CDR1 SEHNR and CDR2 FQNEAQ come from the germline V gene (reference sequence). This chain's CDR3 is CASSLGTGDGYTF. The CDR3 coding sequence is TGTGCCAGCAGCTTAGGGACAGGGGATGGCTACACCTTC.